A single sample is the source of the 22 T cell receptor beta chains below, sequenced in a study of neurological immune-mediated disorders. MiXCR, run by TCRdb on the 5' RACE reads, gives a single entry per CDR3 protein. Among about 89,000 distinct CDR3 sequences, just over 2.5% were seen once, and the ten largest hold roughly 1.2%. The sample consisted of PBMCs. Source of these receptors: a woman aged 25 to 39 with multiple sclerosis.

This clonotype was observed a handful of times. The J gene is TRBJ2-1, the V gene TRBV18; D remains ambiguous. CDR3 size: 11 residues. Germline assignment: CDR1 KGHSH and CDR2 LQKENI. Trimming left V 2 bases short and J 7 bases short, with 3 bases between. The CDR3 spells CASSPANEQFF. DNA for the CDR3: TGTGCCAGCTCACCAGCGAATGAGCAGTTCTTC.

This clonotype was detected many times. The chain employs TRBV29-1 and TRBJ2-7; 11 nucleotides agree with TRBD2. V trimming: 6 bases; J trimming: 1 base; junction bases outside the gene matches: 2. This CDR3 is built from 13 residues. Per the germline V gene, CDR1 is SQVTM and CDR2 is ANQGSEA. The CDR3 DNA reads TGCAGCGTAAGACTAGCGGGATCCTACGAGCAGTACTTC. It is translated as CSVRLAGSYEQYF.

This clonotype was picked up many times. The V gene is TRBV11-3, the J gene TRBJ1-2; tentative D call: TRBD1 (5 bases). CDR1 SGHNT and CDR2 YENEEA come from the germline V gene. Trimming removed 4 bases from V and 2 bases from J, with 14 bases in between. The CDR3 extends over 15 amino acids. The CDR3 nucleotides read TGTGCCAGCAGCTCGGGACTCTACGCGAACTATGGCTACACCTTC. It yields the protein CASSSGLYANYGYTF.

The sample holds many counts of this clonotype. Here the CDR3 reads CASRRSTGKGGREQYF. In DNA, the CDR3 is TGTGCCAGCAGACGATCTACAGGAAAGGGTGGACGCGAGCAGTACTTC. The chain joins TRBV28 to TRBJ2-7; possible D gene TRBD1, 5 bases. Trimming took off 6 bases at V and 6 bases at J, with 24 bases between the two ends. The CDR3 has 16 amino acids. The germline V gene has CDR1 MDHEN and CDR2 SYDVKM.

This clonotype was counted at least ten times. V usage is TRBV7-2 and J usage is TRBJ1-1; TRBD1 agrees at 9 bases. V dropped 4 bases and J dropped 8; count of bases not matched to a gene: 14. This CDR3 has 16 residues. Germline V gene lookup returns CDR1 SGHTA and CDR2 FQGNSA. The CDR3 is CASSYGQGSRRSEAFF. In DNA form, the CDR3 reads TGTGCCAGCAGCTACGGACAGGGGAGTAGACGGAGCGAAGCTTTCTTT.

There are many counts of this clonotype. V gene TRBV5-5 combines with J gene TRBJ1-4; D remains unclear. The CDR3 runs 15 residues. The V end lost 2 bases, the J end lost 7 bases, and 15 bases lay between the germline ends. Germline V gene lookup returns CDR1 SGHKS and CDR2 YYEKEE (reference sequence). DNA for the CDR3: TGTGCCAGCAGCTTCAGCTCACTAATAACTGAAAAACTGTTTTTT. Residues: CASSFSSLITEKLFF.

This clonotype has a count of ten or more. The chain has TRBV7-8 and TRBJ2-1; TRBD2 agrees at 14 bases. V trimming: 1 base; J trimming: 3 bases; junction bases outside the gene matches: 5. Per the germline V gene, CDR1 is SGHVS and CDR2 is FQNEAQ. This CDR3 has 18 residues. CDR3 in amino acids: CASSLGGLAGASYNEQFF. CDR3 nucleotide sequence: TGTGCCAGCAGCTTAGGGGGACTAGCGGGAGCAAGCTACAATGAGCAGTTCTTC.

In its sample, this clonotype was seen many times. This sequence joins TRBV7-9 and TRBJ2-6, with 9 bases that match TRBD1. This CDR3 spans 17 amino acids. With V trimmed by 6 bases and J by 1 base, 7 bases remained unmatched. Germline V lookup: CDR1 SEHNR, CDR2 FQNEAQ (reference sequence). Here the CDR3 DNA reads TGTGCCAGCAGACCGGGACAGGGAACGTCTGGGGCCAACGTCCTGACTTTC. Amino acids: CASRPGQGTSGANVLTF.

There are many counts of this clonotype. The chain is built from TRBV20-1 and TRBJ2-5; the D gene is possibly TRBD1 (5 bases). The V and J ends lost 1 base and 4 bases respectively, with 19 bases between them. The CDR3 spans 16 residues. Germline V lookup: CDR1 DFQATT, CDR2 SNEGSKA (reference sequence). DNA for the CDR3: TGCAGTGCTAGAGCGGCGTTGCTCAGGGTGACAGAGACCCAGTACTTC. Translated, it gives CSARAALLRVTETQYF.

Many counts were recorded for this clonotype. The rearrangement links TRBV24-1 to TRBJ2-3; D not certain. The germline V and J ends were trimmed by 6 bases and 0 bases, with 6 bases remaining between them. This CDR3 is built from 13 residues. Germline CDR1 reads KGHDR; CDR2 reads SFDVKD. The CDR3 DNA reads TGTGCCACCAGTCACCCTAGCACAGATACGCAGTATTTT. Its protein product is CATSHPSTDTQYF.

This clonotype occurred many times. V is TRBV5-1 and J is TRBJ1-1; TRBD1 matches 8 bases. J was trimmed by 2 bases and V by 0 bases; bases with no gene match: 6. The CDR3 runs 16 residues. Germline V gives CDR1 SGHRS, CDR2 YFSETQ. The CDR3 DNA reads TGCGCCAGCAGCTTGGGACCACAGGGGGGTAACACTGAAGCTTTCTTT. Protein product: CASSLGPQGGNTEAFF.

This clonotype was seen at least ten times. The CDR3 loop is CASSRYNEQFF. CDR3 DNA: TGTGCCAGCAGCCGTTACAATGAGCAGTTCTTC. This sequence joins TRBV7-9 and TRBJ2-1, with no clear D. Germline-derived CDR1 and CDR2 are SEHNR and FQNEAQ (reference sequence). Trimming stripped 5 bases from V and 4 bases from J, with 3 bases between. The CDR3 is made up of 11 amino acids.

This clonotype was counted at least ten times. CDR3 amino acids: CSGRHEGRDEQYF. Here the CDR3 DNA reads TGCAGCGGTCGACACGAGGGGAGGGACGAGCAGTACTTC. The V and J genes are TRBV29-1 and TRBJ2-7; 7 bases match TRBD2. V was clipped by 7 bases and J by 5 bases; unmatched bases: 11. The CDR3 has 13 residues. CDR1 is SQVTM, CDR2 ANQGSEA, per germline.

This clonotype was seen repeatedly, ten times or more. The CDR3 DNA sequence: TGTGCCACCAGTGATTTGCACAATGAGCAGTTCTTC. Translation gives CATSDLHNEQFF. The chain links TRBV24-1 to TRBJ2-1; D unresolved. The CDR3 has 12 amino acids. Trimming cost V 0 bases and J 5 bases, with 1 base left between them. The germline V gene encodes CDR1 KGHDR and CDR2 SFDVKD.

This clonotype appeared many times. V and J are TRBV6-6 and TRBJ2-6; D gene uncertain. The CDR3 is 15 residues long. V lost 4 bases and J 0 bases, leaving 7 bases between the germline ends. Germline CDR1 reads MNHNY; CDR2 reads SVGAGI (reference sequence). CDR3 sequence reads: CASSWILSGANVLTF. The CDR3 nucleotides are TGTGCCAGCAGTTGGATCCTCTCTGGGGCCAACGTCCTGACTTTC.

Many counts were recorded for this clonotype. The rearrangement links TRBV10-2 to TRBJ2-3; the match to TRBD2 covers 7 bases. Trimming removed 7 bases from V and 2 bases from J; junction bases left unmatched: 6. Germline V CDR1 and CDR2: WSHSY, SAAADI. This CDR3 has 14 residues. The CDR3: CASMLAGTTDTQYF. CDR3 in DNA: TGCGCCAGCATGTTAGCGGGCACCACAGATACGCAGTATTTT.

The sample holds many counts of this clonotype. V is TRBV7-9 and J is TRBJ2-3; D ambiguous. Germline V gene sequence: CDR1 SEHNR, CDR2 FQNEAQ (reference sequence). The CDR3 runs 14 residues. Trimming pared 6 bases from V and 1 base from J, leaving 11 bases between. The CDR3 coding sequence is TGTGCCAGCAGATTTAACTCGGGCACAGATACGCAGTATTTT. It yields the protein CASRFNSGTDTQYF.

In its sample, this clonotype was seen many times. This rearrangement joins TRBV3-1 to TRBJ1-1; a possible D gene is TRBD1 (5 bases). Germline V gives CDR1 LGHDT, CDR2 YNNKEL (reference sequence). Trimming pared 2 bases from V and 0 bases from J, leaving 7 bases between. This CDR3 has 14 residues. Here the CDR3 reads CASSQQGMNTEAFF. The CDR3 coding sequence is TGTGCCAGCAGCCAACAGGGTATGAACACTGAAGCTTTCTTT.

This clonotype was counted at least ten times. The genes are TRBV5-1 and TRBJ1-1; no firm D call. Trimming took off 4 bases at V and 3 bases at J, with 13 bases between the two ends. In germline, CDR1 is SGHRS, CDR2 YFSETQ. The CDR3 extends over 14 amino acids. The CDR3 protein is CASSGWWADTEAFF. CDR3 DNA: TGCGCCAGCAGCGGATGGTGGGCGGACACTGAAGCTTTCTTT.

This clonotype was found many times. The gene calls are TRBV4-2 and TRBJ1-2; the D gene is possibly TRBD1 (6 bases). This CDR3 region has 15 residues. Trimming removed 2 bases from V and 4 bases from J, with 14 bases in between. Germline-derived CDR1 and CDR2 are LGHNA and YNFKEQ. This CDR3 is CASSQTTQGFYGYTF. In DNA form, the CDR3 reads TGTGCCAGCAGCCAAACGACTCAGGGGTTCTATGGCTACACCTTC.

This clonotype came up many times. The chain recombines TRBV20-1 with TRBJ2-7, with TRBD2 matching over 11 bases. CDR3 length: 15 amino acids. With V trimmed by 6 bases and J by 7 bases, 14 bases remained unmatched. Germline values: CDR1 DFQATT, CDR2 SNEGSKA (reference sequence). The CDR3 bases are TGCAGTGCCAAAAGCGGTAGCGGGAGGGCTTGGGAGCAGTACTTC. As protein: CSAKSGSGRAWEQYF.

This clonotype has at least ten counts. J is TRBJ2-7 and V is TRBV3-1; D not certain. Germline V gene data show CDR1 as LGHDT and CDR2 as YNNKEL (reference sequence). V was trimmed by 0 bases and J by 3 bases, leaving 6 bases between them. CDR3 length: 13 residues. CDR3 coding DNA: TGTGCCAGCAGCCAAGATAAAGGCTACGAGCAGTACTTC. Its translation is CASSQDKGYEQYF.